In its sample, the clone carrying this T cell receptor beta chain was seen many times. Its matching antigen is unknown. Control and CVID samples contributed equal amounts of genomic DNA. Sequencing used immunoSEQ multiplex PCR; TCRdb keeps in-frame clones, though not all of them. The sample lists tens of thousands of clones, none appearing once, the ten largest making up about 1.7%. This entry belongs to a study of T cell clonality in common variable immunodeficiency. General study findings and limits: Authors noted CVID clonality's cause needs subpopulation repertoire sequencing. Repertoire-complication correlations in CVID were limited by patient heterogeneity.

Sequencing was carried out using peripheral blood mononuclear cells. This TCR was sampled from a person between 18 and 69 years old in good health.

Incomplete CDR3 DNA: TGTGCCAGCAGTAAAAGACACGGGACTAGCGGGACCCACAATGAG. Protein product: CASSKRHGTSGTHNE. The entire CDR3 is CASSKRHGTSGTHNEQFF. V gene TRBV2 combines with J gene TRBJ2-1, with 13 bases fitting TRBD2. The read finishes 3 residues shy of the CDR3 end, and the germline J gene is used to complete it. Germline V lookup: CDR1 SNHLY, CDR2 FYNNEI. Unmatched junction bases numbered 12, after V lost 5 bases and J lost 5 bases. The CDR3 sequence is 18 residues long. Full variable domain (outside the CDR3, taken from reference TRBV2 and TRBJ2-1): EPEVTQTPSHQVTQMGQEVILRCVPISNHLYFYWYRQILGQKVEFLVSFYNNEISEKSEIFDDQFSVERPDGSNFTLKIRSTKLEDSAMYFCASSKRHGTSGTHNEQFFGPGTRLTVL.